The next 13 T cell receptor beta chains were all read from a single sample in a study of blood T cell repertoires in COVID-19. Measured with immunoSEQ multiplex PCR; TCRdb has only the in-frame clones, and not every one. The table records 63,000 or so clones, 86% of them present only once. The sample consisted of peripheral blood. Every receptor here comes from a man aged 65 to 85 with active COVID-19.

Only a few counts were recorded for this clone. The genes are TRBV5-4 and TRBJ2-7; TRBD1 agrees at 9 bases. Looked up from germline, CDR1 is SGHNT and CDR2 is YYREEE (reference sequence). With 0 bases clipped from V and 2 bases from J, the junction kept 3 bases outside the gene matches. The CDR3 totals 15 residues. CDR3 region: CASSLAGTGPYEQYF. Here the CDR3 DNA reads TGTGCCAGCAGCTTGGCTGGGACAGGGCCCTACGAGCAGTACTTC.

The CDR3 region is CAWGGGYGETQYF. The DNA of the CDR3 is TGTGCCTGGGGCGGTGGGTACGGGGAGACCCAGTACTTC. The V gene is TRBV30, the J gene TRBJ2-5; D gene unclear. CDR3 length: 13 residues. Germline CDR1 and CDR2: GTSNPN and SVGIG (reference sequence). V gave up 5 bases and J gave up 5 bases, with 15 bases separating them.

In the case of this clone: The sample has other DNA sequences that encode this CDR3 too. The V and J genes are TRBV9 and TRBJ2-7; 7 bases match TRBD2. CDR3 length: 15 amino acids. The V segment lost 4 bases and the J segment 1 base; nucleotides outside the gene matches: 8. Per the germline V gene, CDR1 is SGDLS and CDR2 is YYNGEE. The CDR3 bases are TGTGCCAGCAGCCCCCGGGGAGCGGGATCCTACGAGCAGTACTTC. It encodes CASSPRGAGSYEQYF.

The genes are TRBV12-3 or TRBV12-4 and TRBJ2-1; a possible D gene is TRBD2 (5 bases). This CDR3 contains 13 residues. V gave up 7 bases and J gave up 10 bases, with 17 bases separating them. Here the CDR3 DNA reads TGTGCCAGCACCTTAGCCCCTCCGGGGGAGCAGTTCTTC. Translating gives CASTLAPPGEQFF.

The rearrangement joins TRBV7-2 to TRBJ1-2, with 7 nucleotides matching TRBD1. The CDR3 has 16 residues. Germline loops: CDR1 SGHTA, CDR2 FQGNSA. The ends lost 5 bases at V and 4 bases at J; junction bases unmatched: 13. CDR3 nucleotide sequence: TGTGCCAGCAGCCAGGGGGGCAGGGGCTTACTCTATGGCTACACCTTC. This translates into CASSQGGRGLLYGYTF.

The chain has TRBV9 and TRBJ2-2, with 7 bases identical to TRBD2. CDR1 SGDLS and CDR2 YYNGEE come from the germline V gene. V was clipped by 0 bases and J by 0 bases; unmatched bases: 8. The CDR3 totals 18 residues. The CDR3 reads CASSVGDGAGANTGELFF. CDR3 DNA: TGTGCCAGCAGCGTAGGGGATGGGGCGGGAGCGAACACCGGGGAGCTGTTTTTT. Filled out from reference TRBV9 and TRBJ2-2, the complete variable domain reads DSGVTQTPKHLITATGQRVTLRCSPRSGDLSVYWYQQSLDQGLQFLIQYYNGEERAKGNILERFSAQQFPDLHSELNLSSLELGDSALYFCASSVGDGAGANTGELFFGEGSRLTVL.

This clone showed up just once. The J gene is TRBJ2-1, the V gene TRBV27; TRBD2 matches 8 bases. The CDR3 has 14 residues. Unmatched junction bases numbered 3, after V lost 2 bases and J lost 6 bases. Germline CDR1 reads MNHEY; CDR2 reads SMNVEV (reference sequence). CDR3 sequence: CASSLGLAGNEQFF. The CDR3 DNA is TGTGCCAGCAGTTTAGGCCTAGCGGGCAATGAGCAGTTCTTC.

V usage is TRBV21-1 and J usage is TRBJ2-1; the table's D call, TRBD2, has no DNA check behind it. TRBV21-1 is noted as a pseudogene. This CDR3 has 17 residues. The DNA of the CDR3 is TGTGCCAGCAGCAAAGCAGAGCGGAAGAGCTCCTACAATGAGCAGTTCTTC. Amino acids: CASSKAERKSSYNEQFF.

The chain links TRBV5-1 to TRBJ2-2; maybe TRBD1 (5 bases). The germline V and J ends were trimmed by 4 bases and 4 bases, with 11 bases remaining between them. Germline V gene lookup returns CDR1 SGHRS and CDR2 YFSETQ. CDR3 size: 14 residues. The CDR3 spells CASSQGVGTGELFF. CDR3 nucleotide sequence: TGCGCCAGCAGCCAAGGGGTGGGCACCGGGGAGCTGTTTTTT.

V gene TRBV7-9 combines with J gene TRBJ1-4; 7 bases fit TRBD1. Germline V lookup: CDR1 SEHNR, CDR2 FQNEAQ (reference sequence). The J segment lost 4 bases and the V segment lost 8 bases, leaving 7 bases of the junction unmatched. This CDR3 contains 14 residues. CDR3 in amino acids: CASDTGALNEKLFF. In DNA, the CDR3 is TGTGCCAGCGACACAGGGGCGCTTAATGAAAAACTGTTTTTT.

The J gene is TRBJ2-3, the V gene TRBV25-1; 9 nucleotides agree with TRBD2. CDR3 size: 17 residues. Germline trimming cut 0 bases from V and 6 bases from J; bases unmatched to any gene: 10. Germline V gives CDR1 MGHDK, CDR2 SYGVNS. CDR3 protein: CASSEYRGVAGVDTQYF. The CDR3 nucleotides are TGTGCCAGCAGTGAATACCGCGGGGTAGCGGGAGTGGATACGCAGTATTTT.

On this clone: This sample also contains other DNA sequences that code for the same CDR3. V and J are TRBV18 and TRBJ2-2; the match to TRBD2 covers 12 bases. V was clipped by 3 bases and J by 1 base; unmatched bases: 0. Looked up from germline, CDR1 is KGHSH and CDR2 is LQKENI. The CDR3 totals 16 residues. The DNA of the CDR3 is TGTGCCAGCTCACCGGGACTAGCGGGGAACACCGGGGAGCTGTTTTTT. Amino acids: CASSPGLAGNTGELFF.

This clone was detected once. The genes are TRBV29-1 and TRBJ2-7, with 11 bases identical to TRBD2. J was trimmed by 9 bases and V by 6 bases; bases with no gene match: 4. CDR1 and CDR2 from the germline V gene are SQVTM and ANQGSEA. The CDR3 totals 11 residues. The chain's CDR3 is CSVDLAGGQYF. The CDR3 DNA sequence: TGCAGCGTCGACCTAGCGGGAGGGCAGTACTTC.